This T cell receptor (beta chain) stems from a study of early T cells in non-severe SARS-CoV-2 infection. Study-level background: Alpha and beta chains were unpaired, from unsorted whole-blood bulk RNA.

The TCR library protocol was used to attach unique molecular identifiers. These identifiers were attached to individual cDNA molecules. TCRdb re-called the 5' RACE reads with MiXCR, one entry per CDR3 protein. Among 15,000 to 20,000 distinct CDR3 sequences listed, about 5.6% were seen once. Germline values: CDR1 GTSNPN, CDR2 SVGIG (reference sequence). The CDR3 length is 12 residues. V lost 7 bases and J lost 4, with 12 bases in between. Study findings and constraints: The study's VDJdb matching favored anti-spike CD8 responses and missed private and CD4 specificities.

This clonotype appeared many times. Its antigen is not known. The specimen comprised whole blood, sampled at baseline. The genes are TRBV30 and TRBJ2-3; D ambiguous. The TCR originated in an adult who was a healthcare worker with PCR-confirmed SARS-CoV-2 infection or an uninfected control (not recorded which). CDR3 region: CAYRTGADTQYF. The CDR3 DNA reads as TGTGCCTACCGGACGGGCGCAGATACGCAGTATTTT. The full variable domain, completed using reference TRBV30 and TRBJ2-3, is SQTIHQWPATLVQPVGSPLSLECTVEGTSNPNLYWYRQAAGRGLQLLFYSVGIGQISSEVPQNLSASRPQDRQFILSSKKLLLSDSGFYLCAYRTGADTQYFGPGTRLTVL.